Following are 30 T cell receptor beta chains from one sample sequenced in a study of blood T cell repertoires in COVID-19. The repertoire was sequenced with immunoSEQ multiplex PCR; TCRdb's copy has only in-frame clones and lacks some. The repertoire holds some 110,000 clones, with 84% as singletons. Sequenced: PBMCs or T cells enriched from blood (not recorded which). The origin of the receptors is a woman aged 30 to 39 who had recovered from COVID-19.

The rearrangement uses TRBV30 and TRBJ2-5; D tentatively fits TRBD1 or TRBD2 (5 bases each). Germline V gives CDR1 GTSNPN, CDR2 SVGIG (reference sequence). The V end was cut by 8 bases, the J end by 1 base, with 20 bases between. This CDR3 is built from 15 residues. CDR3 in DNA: TGTGCCGGGGGTTCGGAGTGGGGAGTCCAAGAGACCCAGTACTTC. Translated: CAGGSEWGVQETQYF. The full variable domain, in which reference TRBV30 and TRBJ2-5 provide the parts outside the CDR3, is SQTIHQWPATLVQPVGSPLSLECTVEGTSNPNLYWYRQAAGRGLQLLFYSVGIGQISSEVPQNLSASRPQDRQFILSSKKLLLSDSGFYLCAGGSEWGVQETQYFGPGTRLLVL.

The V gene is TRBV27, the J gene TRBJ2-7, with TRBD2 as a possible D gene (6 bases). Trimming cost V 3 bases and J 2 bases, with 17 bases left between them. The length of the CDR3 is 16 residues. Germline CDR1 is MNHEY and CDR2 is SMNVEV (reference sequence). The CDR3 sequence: CASSLASLSGPYEQYF. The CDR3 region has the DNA TGTGCCAGCAGTTTGGCCAGTTTAAGCGGGCCCTACGAGCAGTACTTC.

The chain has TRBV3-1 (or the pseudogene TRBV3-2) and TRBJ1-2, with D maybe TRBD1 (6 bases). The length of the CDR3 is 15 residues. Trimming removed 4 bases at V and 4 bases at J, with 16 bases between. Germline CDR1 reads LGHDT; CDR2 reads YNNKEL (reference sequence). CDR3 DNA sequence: TGTGCCAGCAGCCCACTACAGGGTTTGGGCTATGGCTACACCTTC. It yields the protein CASSPLQGLGYGYTF.

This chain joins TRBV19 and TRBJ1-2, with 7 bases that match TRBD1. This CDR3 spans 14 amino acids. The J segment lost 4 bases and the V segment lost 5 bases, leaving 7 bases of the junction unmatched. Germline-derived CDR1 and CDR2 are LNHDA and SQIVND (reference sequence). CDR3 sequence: CASSPTGAAYGYTF. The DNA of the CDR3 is TGTGCCAGTAGTCCAACAGGGGCCGCCTATGGCTACACCTTC.

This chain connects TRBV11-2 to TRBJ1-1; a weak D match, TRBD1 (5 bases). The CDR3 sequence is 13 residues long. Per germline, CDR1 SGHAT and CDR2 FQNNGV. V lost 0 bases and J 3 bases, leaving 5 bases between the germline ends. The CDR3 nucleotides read TGTGCCAGCAGCTTAGACAGGGACACTGAAGCTTTCTTT. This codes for CASSLDRDTEAFF. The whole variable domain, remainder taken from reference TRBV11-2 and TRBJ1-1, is EAGVAQSPRYKIIEKRQSVAFWCNPISGHATLYWYQQILGQGPKLLIQFQNNGVVDDSQLPKDRFSAERLKGVDSTLKIQPAKLEDSAVYLCASSLDRDTEAFFGQGTRLTVV.

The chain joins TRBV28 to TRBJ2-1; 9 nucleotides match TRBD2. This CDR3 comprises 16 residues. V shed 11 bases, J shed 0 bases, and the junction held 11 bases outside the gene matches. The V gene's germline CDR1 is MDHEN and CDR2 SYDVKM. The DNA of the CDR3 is TGTGCCTGGCTAGCGGGACCGCTAAGCTCCTACAATGAGCAGTTCTTC. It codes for CAWLAGPLSSYNEQFF.

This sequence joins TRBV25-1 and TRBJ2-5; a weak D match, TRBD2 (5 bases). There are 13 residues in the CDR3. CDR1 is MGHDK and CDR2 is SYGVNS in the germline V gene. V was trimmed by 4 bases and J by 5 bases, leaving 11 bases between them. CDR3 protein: CASSGDPGETQYF. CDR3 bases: TGTGCCAGCAGTGGAGACCCGGGGGAGACCCAGTACTTC. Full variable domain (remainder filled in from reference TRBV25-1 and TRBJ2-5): EADIYQTPRYLVIGTGKKITLECSQTMGHDKMYWYQQDPGMELHLIHYSYGVNSTEKGDLSSESTVSRIRTEHFPLTLESARPSHTSQYLCASSGDPGETQYFGPGTRLLVL.

The CDR3 nucleotides are TGTGCCAGCAGCTTGGACAGGGGGATCCTTACAACTAATGAAAAACTGTTTTTT. Translation: CASSLDRGILTTNEKLFF. V usage is TRBV7-8 and J usage is TRBJ1-4; 10 bases are shared with TRBD1. Trimming at V came to 3 bases and at J to 0 bases, leaving 7 bases not matched to a gene. The CDR3 sequence is 18 residues long. From germline, CDR1 is SGHVS and CDR2 FQNEAQ.

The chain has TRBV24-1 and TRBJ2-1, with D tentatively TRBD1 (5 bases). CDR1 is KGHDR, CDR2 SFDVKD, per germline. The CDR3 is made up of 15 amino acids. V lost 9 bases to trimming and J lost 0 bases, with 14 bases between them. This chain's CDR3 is CATAGRGGSYNEQFF. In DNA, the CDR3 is TGTGCCACCGCAGGAAGGGGTGGCTCCTACAATGAGCAGTTCTTC.

CDR3 DNA: TGTGCCAGCAGCTTACAGACGGGGTTGAGGACAGATACGCAGTATTTT. It encodes CASSLQTGLRTDTQYF. The chain combines TRBV5-6 with TRBJ2-3, with D possibly matching TRBD2 (5 bases). This CDR3 contains 16 residues. V was shortened by 2 bases and J by 3 bases, with 16 bases between the two germline ends. The germline V gene has CDR1 SGHDT and CDR2 YYEEEE.

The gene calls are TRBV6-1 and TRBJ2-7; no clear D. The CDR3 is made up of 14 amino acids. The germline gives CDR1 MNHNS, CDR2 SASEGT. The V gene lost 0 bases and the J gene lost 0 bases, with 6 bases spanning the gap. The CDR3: CASSEASSSYEQYF. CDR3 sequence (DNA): TGTGCCAGCAGTGAAGCTAGCTCCTCCTACGAGCAGTACTTC.

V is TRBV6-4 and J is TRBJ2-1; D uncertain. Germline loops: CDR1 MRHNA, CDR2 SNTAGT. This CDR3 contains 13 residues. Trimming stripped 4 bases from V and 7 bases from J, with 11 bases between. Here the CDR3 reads CASSATDRNEQFF. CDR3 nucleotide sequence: TGTGCCAGCAGTGCCACAGATAGGAATGAGCAGTTCTTC.

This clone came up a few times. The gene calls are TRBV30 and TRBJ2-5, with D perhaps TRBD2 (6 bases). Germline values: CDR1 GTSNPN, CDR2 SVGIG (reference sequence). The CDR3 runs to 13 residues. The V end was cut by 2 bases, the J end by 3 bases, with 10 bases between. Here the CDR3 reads CAWSLREKETQYF. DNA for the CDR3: TGTGCCTGGAGTCTACGGGAGAAAGAGACCCAGTACTTC.

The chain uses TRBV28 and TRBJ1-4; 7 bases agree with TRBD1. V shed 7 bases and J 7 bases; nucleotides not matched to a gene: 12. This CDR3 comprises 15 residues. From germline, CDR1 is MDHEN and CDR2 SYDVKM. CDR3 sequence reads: CASTPMGQGGEKLFF. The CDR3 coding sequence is TGTGCCAGCACGCCGATGGGGCAGGGGGGTGAAAAACTGTTTTTT. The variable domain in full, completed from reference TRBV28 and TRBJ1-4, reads DVKVTQSSRYLVKRTGEKVFLECVQDMDHENMFWYRQDPGLGLRLIYFSYDVKMKEKGDIPEGYSVSREKKERFSLILESASTNQTSMYLCASTPMGQGGEKLFFGSGTQLSVL.

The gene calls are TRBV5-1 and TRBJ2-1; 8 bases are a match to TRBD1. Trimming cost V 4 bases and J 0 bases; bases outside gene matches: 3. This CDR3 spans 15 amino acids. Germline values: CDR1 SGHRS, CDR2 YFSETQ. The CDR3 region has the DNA TGCGCCAGCAGCGACACAGGGGGCTCCTACAATGAGCAGTTCTTC. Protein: CASSDTGGSYNEQFF.

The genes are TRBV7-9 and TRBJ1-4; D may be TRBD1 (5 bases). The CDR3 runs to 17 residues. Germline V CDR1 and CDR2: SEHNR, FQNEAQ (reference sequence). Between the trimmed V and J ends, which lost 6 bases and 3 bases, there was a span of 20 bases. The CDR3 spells CASSRQRGGRANEKLFF. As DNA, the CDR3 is TGTGCCAGCAGTCGACAAAGGGGCGGGAGGGCTAATGAAAAACTGTTTTTT.

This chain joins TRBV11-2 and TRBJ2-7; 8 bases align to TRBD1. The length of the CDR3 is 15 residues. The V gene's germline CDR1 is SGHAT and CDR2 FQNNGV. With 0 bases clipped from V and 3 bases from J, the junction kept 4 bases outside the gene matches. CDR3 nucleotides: TGTGCCAGCAGCTTAGATCCGGGACAGGACTACGAGCAGTACTTC. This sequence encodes CASSLDPGQDYEQYF.

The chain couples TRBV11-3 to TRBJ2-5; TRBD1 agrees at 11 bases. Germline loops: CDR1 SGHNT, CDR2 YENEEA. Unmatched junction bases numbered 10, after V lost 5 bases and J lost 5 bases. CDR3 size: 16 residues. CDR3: CASSAGQGVMGETQYF. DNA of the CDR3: TGTGCCAGCAGCGCGGGACAGGGGGTTATGGGGGAGACCCAGTACTTC.

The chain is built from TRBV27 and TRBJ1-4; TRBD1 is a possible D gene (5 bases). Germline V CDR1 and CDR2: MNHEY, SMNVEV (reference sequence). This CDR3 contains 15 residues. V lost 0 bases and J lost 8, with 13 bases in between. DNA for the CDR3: TGTGCCAGCAGTTTATCGTGGGGGGGAGAAGAAAAACTGTTTTTT. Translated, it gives CASSLSWGGEEKLFF.

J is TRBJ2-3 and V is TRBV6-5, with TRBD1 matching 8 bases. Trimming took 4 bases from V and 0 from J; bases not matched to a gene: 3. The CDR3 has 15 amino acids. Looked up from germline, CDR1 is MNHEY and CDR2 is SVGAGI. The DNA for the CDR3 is TGTGCCAGCAGTTTGGACAGGGTTAGCACAGATACGCAGTATTTT. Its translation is CASSLDRVSTDTQYF.

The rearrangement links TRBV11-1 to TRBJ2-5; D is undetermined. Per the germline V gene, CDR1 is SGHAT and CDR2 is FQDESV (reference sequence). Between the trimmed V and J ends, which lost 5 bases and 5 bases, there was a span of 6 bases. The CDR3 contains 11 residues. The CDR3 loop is CASSARETQYF. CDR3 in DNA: TGTGCCAGCAGCGCACGGGAGACCCAGTACTTC. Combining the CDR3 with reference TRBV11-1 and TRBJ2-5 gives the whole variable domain EAEVAQSPRYKITEKSQAVAFWCDPISGHATLYWYRQILGQGPELLVQFQDESVVDDSQLPKDRFSAERLKGVDSTLKIQPAELGDSAMYLCASSARETQYFGPGTRLLVL.

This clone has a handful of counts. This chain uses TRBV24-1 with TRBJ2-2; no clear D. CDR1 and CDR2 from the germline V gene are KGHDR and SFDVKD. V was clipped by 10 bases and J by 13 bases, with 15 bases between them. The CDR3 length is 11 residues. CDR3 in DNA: TGTGCCACGCAGGCCTCTCTGGGGCTGTTTTTT. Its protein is CATQASLGLFF.

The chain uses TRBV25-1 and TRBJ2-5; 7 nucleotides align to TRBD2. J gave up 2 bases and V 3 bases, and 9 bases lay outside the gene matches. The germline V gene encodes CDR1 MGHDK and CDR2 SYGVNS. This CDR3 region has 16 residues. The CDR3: CASSDPGGVRQETQYF. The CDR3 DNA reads TGTGCCAGCAGTGATCCGGGGGGAGTGAGACAAGAGACCCAGTACTTC.

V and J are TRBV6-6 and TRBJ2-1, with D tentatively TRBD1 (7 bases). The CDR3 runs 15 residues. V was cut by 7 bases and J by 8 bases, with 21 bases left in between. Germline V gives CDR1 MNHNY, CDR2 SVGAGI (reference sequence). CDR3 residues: CASKPQGGHIYEQFF. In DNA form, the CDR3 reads TGTGCCAGCAAACCCCAGGGGGGCCATATCTATGAGCAGTTCTTC.

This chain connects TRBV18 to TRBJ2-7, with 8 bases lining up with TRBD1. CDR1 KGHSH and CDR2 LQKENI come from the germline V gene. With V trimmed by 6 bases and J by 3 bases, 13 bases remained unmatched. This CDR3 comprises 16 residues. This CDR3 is CASSGRGTGPLYEQYF. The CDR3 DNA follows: TGTGCCAGCTCGGGGCGCGGGACAGGACCGCTCTACGAGCAGTACTTC.

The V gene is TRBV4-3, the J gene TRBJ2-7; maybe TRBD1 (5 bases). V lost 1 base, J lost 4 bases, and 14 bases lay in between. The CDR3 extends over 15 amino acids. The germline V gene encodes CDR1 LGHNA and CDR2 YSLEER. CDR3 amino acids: CASSQGHQGQYEQYF. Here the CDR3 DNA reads TGCGCCAGCAGCCAAGGTCACCAGGGCCAATACGAGCAGTACTTC.

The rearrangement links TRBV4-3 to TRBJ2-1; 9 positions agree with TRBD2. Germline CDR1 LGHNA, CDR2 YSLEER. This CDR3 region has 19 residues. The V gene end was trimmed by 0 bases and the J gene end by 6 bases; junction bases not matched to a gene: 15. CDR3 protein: CASSQDIRPSGISRNEQFF. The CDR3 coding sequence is TGCGCCAGCAGCCAAGATATCCGACCTAGCGGGATTTCCCGCAATGAGCAGTTCTTC.

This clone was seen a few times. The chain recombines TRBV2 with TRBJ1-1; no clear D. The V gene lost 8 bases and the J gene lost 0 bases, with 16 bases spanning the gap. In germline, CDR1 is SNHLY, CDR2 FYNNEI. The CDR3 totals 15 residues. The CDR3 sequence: CASSMNNRMNTEAFF. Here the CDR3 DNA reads TGTGCCAGCTCGATGAACAACAGAATGAACACTGAAGCTTTCTTT.

Here the CDR3 DNA reads TGCGCCAGCGACCTAGCGGGACTCGTGGGCACCGGGGAGCTGTTTTTT. It codes for CASDLAGLVGTGELFF. V and J are TRBV5-1 and TRBJ2-2; TRBD2 agrees at 9 bases. This CDR3 has 16 residues. CDR1 and CDR2 from the germline V gene are SGHRS and YFSETQ. J lost 4 bases, V lost 7 bases, and 11 bases had no gene match.

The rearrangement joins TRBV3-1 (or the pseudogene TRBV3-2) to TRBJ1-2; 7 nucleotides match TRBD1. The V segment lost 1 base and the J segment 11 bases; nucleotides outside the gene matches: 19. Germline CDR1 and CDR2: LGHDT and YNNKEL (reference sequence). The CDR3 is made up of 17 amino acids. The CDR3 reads CASSQVFGTVFGVGYTF. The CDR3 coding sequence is TGTGCCAGCAGCCAAGTTTTTGGGACAGTCTTTGGTGTTGGTTACACCTTC.